Each of the 10 T cell receptor beta chains below was sequenced from the same sample in a study of brain T cells in children with intractable seizures. Sample time point: blood from clinic visit 5 months post-surgery; TSC patient then seizure free. Method: immunoSEQ multiplex PCR; TCRdb's copy keeps in-frame clones and lacks some. This table holds under 400,000 clones, approximately 93% found once. Sequences were derived from peripheral blood, sampled less than 6 months after surgery. All receptors derive from a boy in the first two years of life with tuberous sclerosis and intractable seizures.

J is TRBJ1-1 and V is TRBV6-1; 9 nucleotides agree with TRBD1. V was pared by 4 bases and J by 0 bases, with 18 bases of the junction left unmatched. The CDR3 loop spans 20 amino acids. Germline V gene lookup returns CDR1 MNHNS and CDR2 SASEGT. The CDR3 spells CASSGLLGVSGTGMNTEAFF. The CDR3 DNA is TGTGCCAGCAGTGGTTTACTCGGCGTCTCCGGGACAGGGATGAACACTGAAGCTTTCTTT.

V gene TRBV5-4 combines with J gene TRBJ1-1; D gene ambiguous. Germline V CDR1 and CDR2: SGHNT, YYREEE (reference sequence). The CDR3 contains 12 residues. Trimming pared 0 bases from V and 6 bases from J, leaving 6 bases between. CDR3 sequence: CASSLGLAEAFF. CDR3 DNA: TGTGCCAGCAGCTTGGGACTAGCTGAAGCTTTCTTT.

V gene TRBV7-8 combines with J gene TRBJ1-1, with 7 positions matching TRBD1. Trimming cost V 1 base and J 5 bases; bases outside gene matches: 7. Germline V gives CDR1 SGHVS, CDR2 FQNEAQ. This CDR3 has 15 amino acids. Here the CDR3 reads CASSLEGTVHTEAFF. The CDR3 bases are TGTGCCAGCAGCTTAGAAGGGACAGTCCATACTGAAGCTTTCTTT.

This clone was seen a single time. The chain recombines TRBV11-2 with TRBJ2-3, with 8 bases aligning to TRBD2. Trimming removed 2 bases from V and 2 bases from J; junction bases left unmatched: 3. CDR3 length: 15 residues. Looked up from germline, CDR1 is SGHAT and CDR2 is FQNNGV. CDR3 DNA sequence: TGTGCCAGCAGCTTAACGGGGGGGACCACAGATACGCAGTATTTT. Translated: CASSLTGGTTDTQYF.

V and J are TRBV19 and TRBJ2-1; TRBD1 agrees at 7 bases. Unmatched junction bases numbered 9, after V lost 3 bases and J lost 4 bases. The CDR3 has 16 residues. The V gene's germline CDR1 is LNHDA and CDR2 SQIVND (reference sequence). The CDR3 coding sequence is TGTGCCAGTAGTATTAAGGGGACAGCCTTATACAATGAGCAGTTCTTC. It encodes CASSIKGTALYNEQFF.

The chain couples TRBV11-3 to TRBJ2-2; no clear D gene. Germline V lookup: CDR1 SGHNT, CDR2 YENEEA. The CDR3 has 13 residues. V lost 4 bases to trimming and J lost 0 bases, with 3 bases between them. The CDR3 region is CASSYANTGELFF. For the CDR3, the DNA is TGTGCCAGCAGCTACGCGAACACCGGGGAGCTGTTTTTT.

V gene TRBV28 combines with J gene TRBJ1-1; D remains unclear. V was shortened by 6 bases and J by 3 bases, with 5 bases between the two germline ends. CDR3 length equals 11 residues. CDR1 and CDR2 from the germline V gene are MDHEN and SYDVKM. CDR3: CASSSYTEAFF. CDR3 DNA: TGTGCCAGCAGCTCATACACTGAAGCTTTCTTT. Looking up the rest from reference TRBV28 and TRBJ1-1 gives the full variable domain: DVKVTQSSRYLVKRTGEKVFLECVQDMDHENMFWYRQDPGLGLRLIYFSYDVKMKEKGDIPEGYSVSREKKERFSLILESASTNQTSMYLCASSSYTEAFFGQGTRLTVV.

V usage is TRBV30 and J usage is TRBJ2-3, with a tentative D call TRBD1 (6 bases). Germline V gives CDR1 GTSNPN, CDR2 SVGIG (reference sequence). The CDR3 length is 18 residues. Trimming pared 2 bases from V and 0 bases from J, leaving 21 bases between. CDR3 in DNA: TGTGCCTGGAGTTTATATAACAGGGTGCTTACTAGCACAGATACGCAGTATTTT. Translation: CAWSLYNRVLTSTDTQYF.

This chain links TRBV5-1 with TRBJ1-4; tentative D call: TRBD1 (5 bases). Germline V gives CDR1 SGHRS, CDR2 YFSETQ. The CDR3 contains 18 residues. The V end was cut by 3 bases, the J end by 1 base, with 19 bases between. CDR3 amino acids: CASSSTDTRGGTNEKLFF. The CDR3 DNA sequence: TGCGCCAGCAGCTCAACAGACACCCGGGGGGGAACTAATGAAAAACTGTTTTTT.

J is TRBJ2-7 and V is TRBV2; a possible D gene is TRBD2 (5 bases). Germline CDR1 is SNHLY and CDR2 is FYNNEI. V shed 7 bases and J shed 3 bases, with 10 bases lying between them. The CDR3 sequence is 12 residues long. The CDR3 reads CASTWRSYEQYF. The CDR3 region has the DNA TGTGCCAGCACTTGGAGGAGCTACGAGCAGTACTTC.